This T cell receptor beta chain was sequenced during a study of CD4+ T cells in melanoma. Points from the study as a whole: CD8+ T cell, macrophage and B cell function reportedly correlated with neoantigen-specific CD4+ T cells. Neoantigen-specific CD4+ T cells in melanoma reportedly had diverse differentiation states.

Here immunoSEQ multiplex PCR was the method, and the copy in TCRdb shows in-frame clones only, minus some. In the table there are 20,000 to 25,000 clones, 78% of which are singletons. Germline V gene lookup returns CDR1 LNHDA and CDR2 SQIVND (reference sequence). Unmatched junction bases numbered 5, after V lost 7 bases and J lost 6 bases. The CDR3 is made up of 13 amino acids. In regard to this clone: Antigen unknown.

This chain uses TRBV19 with TRBJ2-4; TRBD2 aligns across 8 bases. The sequence was obtained from a human donor with melanoma. The CDR3 DNA reads as TGTGCCAGTACCCGGGGGGGAGGAAACATTCAGTACTTC. Translation gives CASTRGGGNIQYF.